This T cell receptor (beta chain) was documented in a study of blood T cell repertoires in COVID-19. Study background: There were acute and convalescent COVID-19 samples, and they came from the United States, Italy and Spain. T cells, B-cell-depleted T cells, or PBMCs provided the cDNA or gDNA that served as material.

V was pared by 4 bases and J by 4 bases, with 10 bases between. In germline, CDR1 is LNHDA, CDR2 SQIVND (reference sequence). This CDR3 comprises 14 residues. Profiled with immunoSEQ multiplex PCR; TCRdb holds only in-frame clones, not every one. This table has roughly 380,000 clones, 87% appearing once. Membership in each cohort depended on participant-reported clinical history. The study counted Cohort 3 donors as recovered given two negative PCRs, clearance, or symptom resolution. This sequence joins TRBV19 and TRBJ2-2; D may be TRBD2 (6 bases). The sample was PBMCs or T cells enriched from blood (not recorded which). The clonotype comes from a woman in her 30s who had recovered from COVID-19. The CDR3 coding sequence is TGTGCCAGTAGTAGGGGGACTTCCACCGGGGAGCTGTTTTTT. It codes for CASSRGTSTGELFF.